This T cell receptor beta chain was obtained from a study of blood T cell repertoires in COVID-19. Patients in Seattle were enrolled during active infection, then followed longitudinally. TCRdb's table, derived via immunoSEQ multiplex PCR, lists solely in-frame clones and lacks some. The sample lists about 230,000 clones; 85% were seen once. What was sequenced was peripheral blood. This receptor was taken from a man in his fifties or sixties with COVID-19, enrolled during active disease.

This CDR3 reads CAISGRGLAGGNEQFF. As DNA, the CDR3 is TGTGCCATCAGTGGACGGGGACTAGCGGGGGGCAATGAGCAGTTCTTC. The chain carries TRBV10-3 and TRBJ2-1; 15 positions match TRBD2. CDR3 size: 16 residues. Germline CDR1 is ENHRY and CDR2 is SYGVKD. J was trimmed by 6 bases and V by 4 bases; bases with no gene match: 4.